These 6 T cell receptor beta chains came from one sample sequenced in a study of blood T cell repertoires in COVID-19. Sequenced by immunoSEQ multiplex PCR; TCRdb stores in-frame clones only, minus some. The sample consists of 95,000 to 150,000 clones, over 80% of them appearing once. The sequenced material came from peripheral blood. The receptors stem from a man aged 60 to 69 with acute or convalescent COVID-19.

The chain combines TRBV5-1 with TRBJ2-1; tentatively, D is TRBD1 (6 bases). Germline lookup yields CDR1 SGHRS and CDR2 YFSETQ. The V end lost 2 bases, the J end lost 6 bases, and 9 bases lay between the germline ends. The CDR3 runs 13 residues. The CDR3 reads CASSFGQFNEQFF. Written as DNA, the CDR3 is TGCGCCAGCAGCTTTGGACAGTTCAATGAGCAGTTCTTC.

The chain links TRBV9 to TRBJ2-1, with TRBD2 as a possible D gene (6 bases). Trimming cost V 2 bases and J 7 bases, with 19 bases left between them. Germline CDR1 and CDR2: SGDLS and YYNGEE. CDR3 length equals 16 residues. CDR3 amino acids: CASSVQGSGEWNEQFF. The CDR3 DNA sequence: TGTGCCAGCAGCGTCCAGGGATCGGGGGAGTGGAATGAGCAGTTCTTC. The full variable domain, its missing parts supplied by reference TRBV9 and TRBJ2-1, is DSGVTQTPKHLITATGQRVTLRCSPRSGDLSVYWYQQSLDQGLQFLIQYYNGEERAKGNILERFSAQQFPDLHSELNLSSLELGDSALYFCASSVQGSGEWNEQFFGPGTRLTVL.

V gene TRBV27 combines with J gene TRBJ2-1; D remains unclear. The CDR3 sequence is 16 residues long. V gave up 5 bases and J gave up 0 bases, with 14 bases separating them. Per the germline V gene, CDR1 is MNHEY and CDR2 is SMNVEV (reference sequence). For the CDR3, the DNA is TGTGCCAGCAGTCCAACTTCCTTTAGCTCCTACAATGAGCAGTTCTTC. Its translation is CASSPTSFSSYNEQFF.

The chain links TRBV7-9 to TRBJ2-2; D possibly corresponds to TRBD2 (5 bases). This CDR3 spans 16 amino acids. Trimming took 5 bases from V and 3 from J, leaving 16 bases between them. Germline V CDR1 and CDR2: SEHNR, FQNEAQ (reference sequence). The CDR3 nucleotides are TGTGCCAGCAGCCCCCCCGGTCGGACTGACACCGGGGAGCTGTTTTTT. Protein sequence: CASSPPGRTDTGELFF. Full variable domain (outside the CDR3, taken from reference TRBV7-9 and TRBJ2-2): DTGVSQNPRHKITKRGQNVTFRCDPISEHNRLYWYRQTLGQGPEFLTYFQNEAQLEKSRLLSDRFSAERPKGSFSTLEIQRTEQGDSAMYLCASSPPGRTDTGELFFGEGSRLTVL.

This clone was found once. This chain uses TRBV14 with TRBJ2-1; 9 bases align to TRBD2. The CDR3 has 15 amino acids. Per germline, CDR1 SGHDN and CDR2 FVKESK. After removal of 4 bases from V and 10 bases from J, the junction contained 11 bases not matched to a gene. CDR3 in amino acids: CASSLVATSGGEQFF. CDR3 nucleotide sequence: TGTGCCAGCAGCCTGGTCGCGACTAGCGGCGGCGAGCAGTTCTTC.

The chain has TRBV5-1 and TRBJ2-6, with D tentatively TRBD1 (6 bases). Trimming shortened V by 9 bases and J by 3 bases, and 16 bases separated the two germline ends. Germline CDR1 and CDR2: SGHRS and YFSETQ. The CDR3 contains 15 residues. CDR3 in DNA: TGCGCCACAGGGGAGTCCCGGGGTGGGGCCAACGTCCTGACTTTC. Translating it yields CATGESRGGANVLTF.